These 10 T cell receptor beta chains came from one sample sequenced in a study of Graves' ophthalmopathy and Graves' hyperthyroidism. As the template, RNA transcripts were used to amplify TCR beta CDR3 regions. RT-PCR with HTBI primers came first, then second-round multiplex PCR. A single record per CDR3 protein comes from TCRdb applying MiXCR to the multiplex PCR reads. Of over 450,000 distinct CDR3 sequences listed, 13% to 15% were seen once; the top ten hold approximately 9.8%. The specimen was blood. These receptors were taken from a woman in her twenties or thirties with Graves' ophthalmopathy.

This clonotype was seen repeatedly, ten times or more. The gene calls are TRBV2 and TRBJ2-7; 10 positions agree with TRBD1. The ends lost 8 bases at V and 3 bases at J; junction bases unmatched: 7. Germline V lookup: CDR1 SNHLY, CDR2 FYNNEI. The CDR3 covers 14 residues. The CDR3 region is CASQRDRGNYEQYF. CDR3 coding DNA: TGTGCCAGCCAACGGGACAGGGGAAACTACGAGCAGTACTTC.

This clonotype showed up just a few times. The chain carries TRBV4-1 and TRBJ2-5; 11 nucleotides align to TRBD2. Germline CDR1 is MGHRA and CDR2 is YSYEKL. The CDR3 covers 16 residues. The ends lost 5 bases at V and 4 bases at J; junction bases unmatched: 9. CDR3 nucleotide sequence: TGCGCCAGCAGCGCAGGGACTAGCGGCCTAGGAGAGACCCAGTACTTC. Translation: CASSAGTSGLGETQYF.

With respect to this clonotype: A much larger clone differs by one base, so this may be a read error. The chain is built from TRBV7-9 and TRBJ2-2; D is undetermined. The CDR3 runs 15 residues. The V end was cut by 8 bases, the J end by 4 bases, with 17 bases between. The germline V gene has CDR1 SEHNR and CDR2 FQNEAQ (reference sequence). The CDR3 loop is CASYPPGVPTGELFF. DNA for the CDR3: TGTGCCAGCTACCCCCCTGGGGTCCCCACCGGGGAGCTGTTTTTT.

The V call is TRBV6-1, the J call TRBJ2-7, with a tentative D call TRBD2 (5 bases). CDR3 size: 15 residues. Germline V gives CDR1 MNHNS, CDR2 SASEGT. The V end lost 1 base, the J end lost 3 bases, and 13 bases lay between the germline ends. The CDR3 region is CASSEERGLYYEQYF. The CDR3, as DNA: TGTGCCAGCAGTGAAGAGAGAGGGCTATACTACGAGCAGTACTTC.

This sequence joins TRBV13 and TRBJ1-1; no firm D call. The CDR3 is made up of 12 amino acids. The V gene lost 2 bases and the J gene lost 3 bases, with 4 bases spanning the gap. From germline, CDR1 is PRHDT and CDR2 FYEKMQ (reference sequence). DNA of the CDR3: TGTGCCAGCAGCTTACCCCACACTGAAGCTTTCTTT. It codes for CASSLPHTEAFF.

The chain recombines TRBV3-1 with TRBJ1-1; unclear D gene. V lost 4 bases, J lost 3 bases, and 12 bases lay in between. Germline values: CDR1 LGHDT, CDR2 YNNKEL (reference sequence). The CDR3 is 14 amino acids. In nucleotides, the CDR3 is TGTGCCAGCAGCCCCCCAGGAAGGGACACTGAAGCTTTCTTT. Translating gives CASSPPGRDTEAFF.

This clonotype was seen many times. V is TRBV10-3 and J is TRBJ2-2; 11 positions match TRBD2. V dropped 4 bases and J dropped 5; count of bases not matched to a gene: 6. Germline V CDR1 and CDR2: ENHRY, SYGVKD. The CDR3 extends over 16 amino acids. The CDR3 DNA is TGTGCCATCAGTGGTCGGCTAGCGGGAGGAACCGGGGAGCTGTTTTTT. Translating gives CAISGRLAGGTGELFF.

This clonotype came up many times. The chain combines TRBV28 with TRBJ2-7, with D perhaps matching TRBD1 (5 bases). Trimming pared 9 bases from V and 0 bases from J, leaving 12 bases between. The germline gives CDR1 MDHEN, CDR2 SYDVKM. The CDR3 contains 13 residues. The CDR3 protein is CASQNRYSYEQYF. For the CDR3, the DNA is TGTGCCAGTCAGAACAGGTACTCCTACGAGCAGTACTTC.

This clonotype was detected many times. This chain uses TRBV12-3 or TRBV12-4 with TRBJ1-1; 7 bases line up with TRBD1. V lost 4 bases and J lost 1; bases outside the gene matches: 6. The CDR3 has 15 residues. CDR3 bases: TGTGCCAGCAGTTCGGAGGACAGGCCGAACACTGAAGCTTTCTTT. It encodes CASSSEDRPNTEAFF.

This clonotype was detected ten times or more. V usage is TRBV11-1 and J usage is TRBJ2-7; 15 bases are a match to TRBD2. The CDR3 length is 15 residues. Germline V gene lookup returns CDR1 SGHAT and CDR2 FQDESV (reference sequence). V lost 5 bases and J lost 6; bases outside the gene matches: 5. CDR3 protein: CASSKGGLAGGEQYF. The CDR3 nucleotides read TGTGCCAGCAGCAAAGGGGGACTAGCGGGAGGCGAGCAGTACTTC.